This T cell receptor beta chain came from a study of blood T cell repertoires in COVID-19. Study-level background: The samples span acute and convalescent COVID-19 from the United States, Italy and Spain.

Recruits, aged roughly 18 to 90 years, lived in around 24 US areas. Cohorts were assigned according to the clinical history that participants reported. Within 2 weeks of study entry, exposed participants had contacted a PCR-confirmed or clinician-diagnosed COVID-19 case. Sequencing used immunoSEQ multiplex PCR; TCRdb keeps in-frame clones, though not all of them. The sample has fewer than 350,000 clones; about nine tenths are singletons. This clone was picked up a small number of times. The V gene's germline CDR1 is SEHNR and CDR2 FQNEAQ (reference sequence). The CDR3 is made up of 16 amino acids. V lost 11 bases and J lost 4; bases outside the gene matches: 15.

J is TRBJ2-3 and V is TRBV7-9; 10 bases are shared with TRBD2. The clonotype originates from a woman aged 25 to 39 who had been exposed to COVID-19. Sequencing was done on a sample of PBMCs or T cells enriched from blood (not recorded which). Here the CDR3 reads CALRGGSGRGADTQYF. CDR3 sequence (DNA): TGTGCCCTCAGGGGGGGCAGCGGGAGGGGCGCAGATACGCAGTATTTT.